This TCR beta chain derives from a study of blood T cell repertoires in COVID-19. About the study: Sites across the United States, Italy and Spain contributed samples from acute and convalescent COVID-19. The analysed material was cDNA or gDNA that came from T cells, B-cell-depleted T cells, or PBMCs.

The germline V gene encodes CDR1 GTSNPN and CDR2 SVGIG (reference sequence). Trimming stripped 1 base from V and 10 bases from J, with 11 bases between. CDR3 length equals 13 residues. Here immunoSEQ multiplex PCR was the method, and the copy in TCRdb shows in-frame clones only, minus some. This sample carries tens of thousands of clones, 88% of them seen once, and the ten largest clones take 20% to 25%. This TCR was recovered from a woman between 45 and 65 years old with active or convalescent COVID-19. Sequencing input: peripheral blood. The chain has TRBV30 and TRBJ1-6; tentatively, D is TRBD1 (6 bases). This CDR3 is CAWSATGASPLHF. CDR3 in DNA: TGTGCCTGGAGTGCGACAGGAGCATCACCCCTCCACTTT.